The next 9 T cell receptor beta chains were all read from a single sample in a study of cytomegalovirus exposure and HLA in healthy donors. TCRdb's table, derived via immunoSEQ multiplex PCR, lists solely in-frame clones and lacks some. Of about 130,000 clones in the sample, about 80% were seen once. Sequences were obtained from PBMCs. These TCRs come from a man under 40 in good health and CMV-seropositive.

V usage is TRBV7-8 and J usage is TRBJ1-1, with TRBD1 matching over 7 bases. The junction had 9 bases not matched to a gene; V was cut back by 5 bases and J by 0 bases. The CDR3 has 16 residues. Per germline, CDR1 SGHVS and CDR2 FQNEAQ. CDR3 loop: CASSPRQGLMNTEAFF. DNA for the CDR3: TGTGCCAGCAGCCCAAGACAGGGACTCATGAACACTGAAGCTTTCTTT.

The chain combines TRBV4-3 with TRBJ1-6; D call uncertain. The CDR3 runs to 18 residues. Between the trimmed V and J ends, which lost 0 bases and 0 bases, there was a span of 12 bases. Germline V gene data show CDR1 as LGHNA and CDR2 as YSLEER. CDR3 bases: TGCGCCAGCAGCCAAGAGTTAACAGATAGCTCCTATAATTCACCCCTCCACTTT. Amino acid sequence: CASSQELTDSSYNSPLHF.

This clone was counted a few times. The CDR3 loop reads CASSFTALGQYF. In nucleotides, the CDR3 is TGTGCCAGCAGCTTTACAGCCTTGGGGCAGTACTTC. V gene TRBV7-9 combines with J gene TRBJ2-7; no definite D call. V was cut by 3 bases and J by 9 bases, with 12 bases left in between. Germline V CDR1 and CDR2: SEHNR, FQNEAQ (reference sequence). CDR3 length: 12 residues.

The chain recombines TRBV7-6 with TRBJ2-3, with TRBD1 matching 10 bases. The length of the CDR3 is 13 residues. The J segment lost 4 bases and the V segment lost 6 bases, leaving 1 base of the junction unmatched. Looked up from germline, CDR1 is SGHVS and CDR2 is FNYEAQ. CDR3 in DNA: TGTGCCAGCAGAGGGACAGGGGCAGATACGCAGTATTTT. It codes for CASRGTGADTQYF.

V usage is TRBV7-6 and J usage is TRBJ2-7; TRBD2 aligns across 7 bases. V was clipped by 4 bases and J by 9 bases; unmatched bases: 6. The CDR3 spans 12 residues. The germline V gene has CDR1 SGHVS and CDR2 FNYEAQ. For the CDR3, the DNA is TGTGCCAGCAGCTCAACGACGGGGGGGCAGTACTTC. Translation: CASSSTTGGQYF.

J is TRBJ2-5 and V is TRBV25-1; 7 bases align to TRBD2. In germline, CDR1 is MGHDK, CDR2 SYGVNS. This CDR3 comprises 14 residues. The ends lost 6 bases at V and 4 bases at J; junction bases unmatched: 8. CDR3 protein: CASRGRDYGETQYF. The CDR3, as DNA: TGTGCCAGCAGGGGGCGGGACTACGGAGAGACCCAGTACTTC.

The chain recombines TRBV16 with TRBJ1-5; TRBD1 might be the D (6 bases). V was shortened by 8 bases and J by 5 bases, with 13 bases between the two germline ends. Germline assignment: CDR1 KGHSY and CDR2 FQNENV. The CDR3 spans 13 residues. The CDR3 spells CASARTADQPQHF. The CDR3 bases are TGTGCCAGCGCACGGACAGCAGATCAGCCCCAGCATTTT.

This clone was counted once. The CDR3 protein is CASSLGTSTGNTIYF. CDR3 DNA sequence: TGCGCCAGCAGCTTGGGCACTTCGACAGGAAACACCATATATTTT. This chain uses TRBV5-1 with TRBJ1-3; D ambiguous. Trimming took 0 bases from V and 4 from J, leaving 11 bases between them. CDR1 SGHRS and CDR2 YFSETQ come from the germline V gene. The CDR3 runs to 15 residues.

This clone has more than one count but fewer than ten. The J gene is TRBJ2-5, the V gene TRBV6-5, with D hard to call. Per the germline V gene, CDR1 is MNHEY and CDR2 is SVGAGI. CDR3 length equals 11 residues. V was clipped by 5 bases and J by 8 bases, with 9 bases between them. In nucleotides, the CDR3 is TGTGCCAGCAGTGACACAGCTACCCAGTACTTC. Translation: CASSDTATQYF.